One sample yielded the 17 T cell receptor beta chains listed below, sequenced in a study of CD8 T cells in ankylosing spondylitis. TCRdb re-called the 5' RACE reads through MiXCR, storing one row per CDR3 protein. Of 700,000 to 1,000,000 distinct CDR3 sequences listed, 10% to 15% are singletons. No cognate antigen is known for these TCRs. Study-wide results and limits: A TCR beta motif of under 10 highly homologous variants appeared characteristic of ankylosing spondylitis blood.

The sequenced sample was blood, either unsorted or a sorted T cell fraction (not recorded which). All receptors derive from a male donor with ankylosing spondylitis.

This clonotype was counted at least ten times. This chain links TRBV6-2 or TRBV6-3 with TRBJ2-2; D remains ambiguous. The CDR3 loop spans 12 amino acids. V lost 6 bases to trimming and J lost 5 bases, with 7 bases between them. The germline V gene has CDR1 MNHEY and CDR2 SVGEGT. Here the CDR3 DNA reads TGTGCCAGCAGCTCTCGGACCGGGGAGCTGTTTTTT. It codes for CASSSRTGELFF.

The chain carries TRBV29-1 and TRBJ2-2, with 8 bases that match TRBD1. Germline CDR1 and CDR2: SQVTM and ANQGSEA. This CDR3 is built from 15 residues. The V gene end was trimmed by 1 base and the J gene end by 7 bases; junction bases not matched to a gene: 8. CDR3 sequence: CSVEGAAGGYGELFF. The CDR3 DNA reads TGCAGCGTTGAAGGGGCGGCAGGGGGCTACGGGGAGCTGTTTTTT.

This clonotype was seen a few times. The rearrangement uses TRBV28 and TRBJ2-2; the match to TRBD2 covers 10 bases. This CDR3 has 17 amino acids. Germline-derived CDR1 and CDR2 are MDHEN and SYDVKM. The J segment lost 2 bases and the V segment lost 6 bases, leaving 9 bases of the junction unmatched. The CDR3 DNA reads TGTGCCAGCAGCCCGGGTAGCGGGAGGCGTAACACCGGGGAGCTGTTTTTT. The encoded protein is CASSPGSGRRNTGELFF.

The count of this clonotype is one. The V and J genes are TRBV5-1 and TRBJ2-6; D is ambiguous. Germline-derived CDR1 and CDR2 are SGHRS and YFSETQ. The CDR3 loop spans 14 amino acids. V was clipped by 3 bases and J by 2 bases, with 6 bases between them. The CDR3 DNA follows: TGCGCCAGCAGCTCCTCGACTGGGGCCAACGTCCTGACTTTC. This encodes CASSSSTGANVLTF.

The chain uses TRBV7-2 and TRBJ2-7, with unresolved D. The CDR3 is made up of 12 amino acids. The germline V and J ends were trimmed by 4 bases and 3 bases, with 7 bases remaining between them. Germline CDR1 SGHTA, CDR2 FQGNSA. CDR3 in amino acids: CASSWVDYEQYF. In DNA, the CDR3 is TGTGCCAGCAGCTGGGTTGACTACGAGCAGTACTTC. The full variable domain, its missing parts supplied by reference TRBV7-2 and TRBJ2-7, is GAGVSQSPSNKVTEKGKDVELRCDPISGHTALYWYRQSLGQGLEFLIYFQGNSAPDKSGLPSDRFSAERTGGSVSTLTIQRTQQEDSAVYLCASSWVDYEQYFGPGTRLTVT.

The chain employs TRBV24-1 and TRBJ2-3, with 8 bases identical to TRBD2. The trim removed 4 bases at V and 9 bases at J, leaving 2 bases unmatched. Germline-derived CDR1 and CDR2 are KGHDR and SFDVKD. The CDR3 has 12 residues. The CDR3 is CATSEPSGTQYF. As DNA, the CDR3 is TGTGCCACCAGTGAACCTAGCGGGACGCAGTATTTT.

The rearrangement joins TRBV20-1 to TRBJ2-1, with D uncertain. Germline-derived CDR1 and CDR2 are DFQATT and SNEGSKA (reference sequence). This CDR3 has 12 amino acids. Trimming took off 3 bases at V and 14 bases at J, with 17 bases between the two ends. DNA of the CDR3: TGCAGTGCTAGGAACTTTCCTTTAAAGGAGTTCTTC. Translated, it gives CSARNFPLKEFF.

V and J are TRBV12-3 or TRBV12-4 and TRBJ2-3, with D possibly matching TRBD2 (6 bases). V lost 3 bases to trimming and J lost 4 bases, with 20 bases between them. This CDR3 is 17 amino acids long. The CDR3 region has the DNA TGTGCCAGCAGTTTTAGGCGGGGATGGCAGGGTGCAGATACGCAGTATTTT. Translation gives CASSFRRGWQGADTQYF.

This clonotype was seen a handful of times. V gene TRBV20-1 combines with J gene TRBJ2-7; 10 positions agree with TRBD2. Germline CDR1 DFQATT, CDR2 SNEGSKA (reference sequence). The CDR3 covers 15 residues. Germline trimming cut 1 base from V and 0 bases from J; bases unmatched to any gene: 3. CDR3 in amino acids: CSARVASGSSYEQYF. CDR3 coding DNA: TGCAGTGCTAGAGTTGCTAGCGGGAGCTCCTACGAGCAGTACTTC.

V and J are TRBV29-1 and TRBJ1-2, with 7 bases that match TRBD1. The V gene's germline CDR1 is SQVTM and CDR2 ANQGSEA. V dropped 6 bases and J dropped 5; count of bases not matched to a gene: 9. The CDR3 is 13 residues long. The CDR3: CSVRQGSQYGYTF. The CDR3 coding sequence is TGCAGCGTCCGACAGGGCAGCCAATATGGCTACACCTTC.

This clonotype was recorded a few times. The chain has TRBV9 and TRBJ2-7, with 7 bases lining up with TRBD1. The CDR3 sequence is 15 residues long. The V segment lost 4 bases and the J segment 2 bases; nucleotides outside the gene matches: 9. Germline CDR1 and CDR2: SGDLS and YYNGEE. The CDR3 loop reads CASSTGTVPTYEQYF. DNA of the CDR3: TGTGCCAGCAGCACCGGGACAGTGCCCACCTACGAGCAGTACTTC.

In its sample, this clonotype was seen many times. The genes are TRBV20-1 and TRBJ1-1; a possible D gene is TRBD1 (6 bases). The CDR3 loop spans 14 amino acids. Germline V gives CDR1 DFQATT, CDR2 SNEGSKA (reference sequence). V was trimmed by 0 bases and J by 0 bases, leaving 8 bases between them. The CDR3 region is CSARDRTVNTEAFF. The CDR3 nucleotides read TGCAGTGCTAGAGATAGGACAGTGAACACTGAAGCTTTCTTT.

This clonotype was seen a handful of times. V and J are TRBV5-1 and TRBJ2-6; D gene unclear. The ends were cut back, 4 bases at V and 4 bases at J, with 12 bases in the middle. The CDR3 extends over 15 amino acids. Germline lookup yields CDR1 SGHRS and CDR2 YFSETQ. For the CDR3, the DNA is TGCGCCAGCAGCCAACAGAGTACCGGGGCCAACGTCCTGACTTTC. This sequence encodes CASSQQSTGANVLTF.

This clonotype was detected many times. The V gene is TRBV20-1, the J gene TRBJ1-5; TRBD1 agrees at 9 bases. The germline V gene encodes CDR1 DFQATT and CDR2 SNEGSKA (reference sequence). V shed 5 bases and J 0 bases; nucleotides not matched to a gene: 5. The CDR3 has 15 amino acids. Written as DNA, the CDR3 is TGCAGTGCTGGGGACAGGGCGTATAGCAATCAGCCCCAGCATTTT. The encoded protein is CSAGDRAYSNQPQHF.

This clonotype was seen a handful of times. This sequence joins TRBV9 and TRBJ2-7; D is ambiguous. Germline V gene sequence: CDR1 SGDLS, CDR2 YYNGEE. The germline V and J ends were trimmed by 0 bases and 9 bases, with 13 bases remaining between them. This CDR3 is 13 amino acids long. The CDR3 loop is CASSVDPRKTQYF. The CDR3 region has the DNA TGTGCCAGCAGCGTAGACCCTAGGAAAACGCAGTACTTC.

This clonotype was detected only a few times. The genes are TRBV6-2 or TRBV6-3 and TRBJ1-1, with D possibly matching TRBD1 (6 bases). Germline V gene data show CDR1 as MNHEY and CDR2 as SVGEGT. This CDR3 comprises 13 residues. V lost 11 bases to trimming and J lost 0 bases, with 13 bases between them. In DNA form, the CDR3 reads TGTGCCGTCCGGGACAACATGAACACTGAAGCTTTCTTT. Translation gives CAVRDNMNTEAFF.

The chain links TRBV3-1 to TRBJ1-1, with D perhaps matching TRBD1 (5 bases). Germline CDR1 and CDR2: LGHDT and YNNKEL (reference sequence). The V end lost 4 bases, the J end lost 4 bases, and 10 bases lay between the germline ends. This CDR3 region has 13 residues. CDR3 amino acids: CASSRGVSTEAFF. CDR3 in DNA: TGTGCCAGCAGCCGGGGCGTTAGCACTGAAGCTTTCTTT.